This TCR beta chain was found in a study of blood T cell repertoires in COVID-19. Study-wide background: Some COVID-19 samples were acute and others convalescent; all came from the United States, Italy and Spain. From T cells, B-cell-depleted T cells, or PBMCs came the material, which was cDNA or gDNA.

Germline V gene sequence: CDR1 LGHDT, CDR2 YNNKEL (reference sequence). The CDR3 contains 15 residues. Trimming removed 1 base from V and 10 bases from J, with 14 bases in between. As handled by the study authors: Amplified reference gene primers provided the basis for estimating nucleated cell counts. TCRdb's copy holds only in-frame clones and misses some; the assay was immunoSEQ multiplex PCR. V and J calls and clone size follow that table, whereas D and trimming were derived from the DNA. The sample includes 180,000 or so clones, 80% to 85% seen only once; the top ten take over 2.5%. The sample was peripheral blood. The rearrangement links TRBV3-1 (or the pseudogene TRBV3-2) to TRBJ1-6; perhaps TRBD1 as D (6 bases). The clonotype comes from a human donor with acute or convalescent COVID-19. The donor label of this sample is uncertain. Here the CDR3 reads CASSQVEDSGSPLHF. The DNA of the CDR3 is TGTGCCAGCAGCCAAGTGGAGGACAGCGGCTCACCCCTCCACTTT.